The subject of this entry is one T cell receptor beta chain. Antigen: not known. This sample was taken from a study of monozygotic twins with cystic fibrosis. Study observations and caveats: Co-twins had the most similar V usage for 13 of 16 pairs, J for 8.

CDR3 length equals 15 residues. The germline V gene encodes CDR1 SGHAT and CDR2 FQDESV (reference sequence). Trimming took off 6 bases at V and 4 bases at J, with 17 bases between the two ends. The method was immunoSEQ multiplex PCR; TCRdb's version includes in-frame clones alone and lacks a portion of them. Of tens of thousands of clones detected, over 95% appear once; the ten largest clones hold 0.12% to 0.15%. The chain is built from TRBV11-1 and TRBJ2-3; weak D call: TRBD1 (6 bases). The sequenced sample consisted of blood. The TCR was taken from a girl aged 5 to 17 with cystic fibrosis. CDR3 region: CASSTRGRGADTQYF. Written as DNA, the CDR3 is TGTGCCAGCAGTACTAGGGGGAGAGGCGCAGATACGCAGTATTTT.